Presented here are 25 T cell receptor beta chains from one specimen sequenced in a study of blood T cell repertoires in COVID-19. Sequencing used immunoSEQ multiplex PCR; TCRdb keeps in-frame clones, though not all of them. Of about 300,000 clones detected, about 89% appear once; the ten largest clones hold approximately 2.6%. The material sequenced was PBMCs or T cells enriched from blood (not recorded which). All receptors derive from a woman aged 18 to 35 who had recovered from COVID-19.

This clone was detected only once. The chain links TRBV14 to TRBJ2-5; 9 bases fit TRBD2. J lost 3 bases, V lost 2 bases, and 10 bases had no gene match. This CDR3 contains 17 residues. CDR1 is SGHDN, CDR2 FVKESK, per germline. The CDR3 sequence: CASSQRTGASGEETQYF. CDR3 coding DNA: TGTGCCAGCAGCCAAAGAACGGGTGCTAGCGGGGAAGAGACCCAGTACTTC.

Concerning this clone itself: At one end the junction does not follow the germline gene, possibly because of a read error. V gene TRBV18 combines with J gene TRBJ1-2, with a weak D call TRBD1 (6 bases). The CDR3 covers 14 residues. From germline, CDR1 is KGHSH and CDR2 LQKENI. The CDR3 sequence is CASSLGGPQYGHTF. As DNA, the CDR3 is TGTGCCAGCTCCCTCGGGGGGCCCCAATATGGCCACACCTTC.

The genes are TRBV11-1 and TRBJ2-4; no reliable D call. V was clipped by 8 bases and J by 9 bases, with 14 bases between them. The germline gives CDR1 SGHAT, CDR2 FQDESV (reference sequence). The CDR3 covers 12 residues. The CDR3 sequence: CASCRPNGIQYF. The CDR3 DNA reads TGTGCCAGCTGCCGCCCCAACGGCATTCAGTACTTC.

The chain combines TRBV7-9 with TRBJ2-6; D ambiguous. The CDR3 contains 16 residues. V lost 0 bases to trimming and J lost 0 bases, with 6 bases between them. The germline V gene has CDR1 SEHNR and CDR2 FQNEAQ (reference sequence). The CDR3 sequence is CASSLAWSSGANVLTF. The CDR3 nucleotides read TGTGCCAGCAGCTTAGCTTGGAGCTCTGGGGCCAACGTCCTGACTTTC.

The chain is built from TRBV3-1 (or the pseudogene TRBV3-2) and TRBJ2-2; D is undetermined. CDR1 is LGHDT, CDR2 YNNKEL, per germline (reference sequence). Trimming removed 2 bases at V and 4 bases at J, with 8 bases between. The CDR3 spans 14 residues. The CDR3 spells CASSQLVPTGELFF. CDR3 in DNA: TGTGCCAGCAGCCAACTAGTACCCACCGGGGAGCTGTTTTTT.

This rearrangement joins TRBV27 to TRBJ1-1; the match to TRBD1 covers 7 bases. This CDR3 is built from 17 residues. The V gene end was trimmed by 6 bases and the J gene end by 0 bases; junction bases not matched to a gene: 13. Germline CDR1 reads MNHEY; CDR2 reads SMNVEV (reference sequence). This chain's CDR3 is CASRLATGNPMNTEAFF. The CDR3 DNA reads TGTGCCAGCAGATTAGCGACAGGGAACCCAATGAACACTGAAGCTTTCTTT.

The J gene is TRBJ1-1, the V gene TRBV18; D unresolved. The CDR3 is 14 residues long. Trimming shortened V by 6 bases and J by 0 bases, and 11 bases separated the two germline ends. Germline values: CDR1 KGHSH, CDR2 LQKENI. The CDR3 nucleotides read TGTGCCAGCTCGAGAGCCGTAGTGAACACTGAAGCTTTCTTT. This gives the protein CASSRAVVNTEAFF. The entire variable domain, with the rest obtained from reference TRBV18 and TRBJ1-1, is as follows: NAGVMQNPRHLVRRRGQEARLRCSPMKGHSHVYWYRQLPEEGLKFMVYLQKENIIDESGMPKERFSAEFPKEGPSILRIQQVVRGDSAAYFCASSRAVVNTEAFFGQGTRLTVV.

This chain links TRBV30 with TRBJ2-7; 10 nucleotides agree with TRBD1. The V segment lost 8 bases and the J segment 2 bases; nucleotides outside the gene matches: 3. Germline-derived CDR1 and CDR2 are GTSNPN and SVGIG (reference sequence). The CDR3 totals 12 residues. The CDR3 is CAVGTGAYEQYF. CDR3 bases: TGTGCCGTTGGGACAGGGGCCTACGAGCAGTACTTC.

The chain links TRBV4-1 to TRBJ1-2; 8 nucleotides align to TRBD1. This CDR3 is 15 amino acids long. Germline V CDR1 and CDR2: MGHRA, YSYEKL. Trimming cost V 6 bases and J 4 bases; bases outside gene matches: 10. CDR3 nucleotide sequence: TGCGCCAGCAGTCGATCGAACGACAGGGGCTATGGCTACACCTTC. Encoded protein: CASSRSNDRGYGYTF.

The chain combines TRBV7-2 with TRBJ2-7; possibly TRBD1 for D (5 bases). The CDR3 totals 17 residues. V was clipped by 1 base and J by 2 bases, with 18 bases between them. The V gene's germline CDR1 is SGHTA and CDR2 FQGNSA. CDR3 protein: CASSLDLGIGDPYEQYF. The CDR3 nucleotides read TGTGCCAGCAGCTTAGATCTCGGTATAGGGGATCCCTACGAGCAGTACTTC. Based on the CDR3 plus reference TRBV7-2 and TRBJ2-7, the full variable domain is GAGVSQSPSNKVTEKGKDVELRCDPISGHTALYWYRQSLGQGLEFLIYFQGNSAPDKSGLPSDRFSAERTGGSVSTLTIQRTQQEDSAVYLCASSLDLGIGDPYEQYFGPGTRLTVT.

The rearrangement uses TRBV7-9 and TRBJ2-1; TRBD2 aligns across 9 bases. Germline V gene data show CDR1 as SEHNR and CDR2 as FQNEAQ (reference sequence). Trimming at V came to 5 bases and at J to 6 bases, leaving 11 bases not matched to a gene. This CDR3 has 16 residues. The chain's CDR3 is CASSKSGSGRRNEQFF. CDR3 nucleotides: TGTGCCAGCAGCAAATCGGGGAGCGGGAGGCGCAATGAGCAGTTCTTC.

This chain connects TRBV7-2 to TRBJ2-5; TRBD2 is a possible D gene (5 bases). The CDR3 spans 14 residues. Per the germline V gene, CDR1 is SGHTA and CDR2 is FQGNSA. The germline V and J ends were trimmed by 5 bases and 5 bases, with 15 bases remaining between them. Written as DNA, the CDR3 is TGTGCCAGCAGCGCCAAAGTCGGCGGGGAGACCCAGTACTTC. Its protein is CASSAKVGGETQYF.

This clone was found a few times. CDR3 sequence (DNA): TGTGCCAGCAGTTTATCGGAGCGGGGGACAGATACGCAGTATTTT. Protein product: CASSLSERGTDTQYF. The gene calls are TRBV27 and TRBJ2-3, with 8 nucleotides matching TRBD2. V trimming: 0 bases; J trimming: 3 bases; junction bases outside the gene matches: 2. Germline CDR1 and CDR2: MNHEY and SMNVEV (reference sequence). This CDR3 contains 15 residues.

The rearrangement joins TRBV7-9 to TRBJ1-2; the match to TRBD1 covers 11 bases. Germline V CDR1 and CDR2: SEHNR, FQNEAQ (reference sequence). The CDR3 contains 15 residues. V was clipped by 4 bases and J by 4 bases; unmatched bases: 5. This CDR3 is CASSSGQGVTYGYTF. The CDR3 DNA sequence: TGTGCCAGCAGCTCGGGACAGGGGGTGACCTATGGCTACACCTTC.

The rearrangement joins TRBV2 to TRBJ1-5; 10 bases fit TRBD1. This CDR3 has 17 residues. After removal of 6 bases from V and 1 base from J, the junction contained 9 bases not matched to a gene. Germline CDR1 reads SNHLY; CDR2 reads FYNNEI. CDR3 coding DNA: TGTGCCAGCAGCAGGGAGACAGGGGGCTTAAGCAATCAGCCCCAGCATTTT. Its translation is CASSRETGGLSNQPQHF.

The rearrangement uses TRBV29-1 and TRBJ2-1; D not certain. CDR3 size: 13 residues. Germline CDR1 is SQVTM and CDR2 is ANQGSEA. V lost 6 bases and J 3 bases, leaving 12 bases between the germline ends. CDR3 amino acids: CSVPAVDYNEQFF. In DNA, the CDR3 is TGCAGCGTGCCGGCGGTAGACTACAATGAGCAGTTCTTC.

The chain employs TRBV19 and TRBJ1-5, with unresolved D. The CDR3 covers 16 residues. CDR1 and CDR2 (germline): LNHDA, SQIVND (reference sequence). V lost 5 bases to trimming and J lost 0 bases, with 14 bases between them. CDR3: CASSLIQTYSNQPQHF. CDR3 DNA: TGTGCCAGTAGTTTAATTCAGACTTATAGCAATCAGCCCCAGCATTTT. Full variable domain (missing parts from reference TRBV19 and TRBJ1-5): DGGITQSPKYLFRKEGQNVTLSCEQNLNHDAMYWYRQDPGQGLRLIYYSQIVNDFQKGDIAEGYSVSREKKESFPLTVTSAQKNPTAFYLCASSLIQTYSNQPQHFGDGTRLSIL.

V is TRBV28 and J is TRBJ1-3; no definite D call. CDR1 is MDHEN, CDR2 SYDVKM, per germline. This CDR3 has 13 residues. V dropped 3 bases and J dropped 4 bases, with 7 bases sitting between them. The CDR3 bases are TGTGCCAGCAGTTTTCAAGCGGGAAACACCATATATTTT. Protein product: CASSFQAGNTIYF. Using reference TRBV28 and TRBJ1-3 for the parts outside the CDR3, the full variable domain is DVKVTQSSRYLVKRTGEKVFLECVQDMDHENMFWYRQDPGLGLRLIYFSYDVKMKEKGDIPEGYSVSREKKERFSLILESASTNQTSMYLCASSFQAGNTIYFGEGSWLTVV.

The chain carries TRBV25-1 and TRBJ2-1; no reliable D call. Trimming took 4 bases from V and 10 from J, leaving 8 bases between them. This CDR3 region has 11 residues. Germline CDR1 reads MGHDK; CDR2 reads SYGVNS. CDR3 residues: CASSAHSEQFF. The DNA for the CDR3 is TGTGCCAGCAGTGCCCACTCGGAGCAGTTCTTC. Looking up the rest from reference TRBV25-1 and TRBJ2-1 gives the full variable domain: EADIYQTPRYLVIGTGKKITLECSQTMGHDKMYWYQQDPGMELHLIHYSYGVNSTEKGDLSSESTVSRIRTEHFPLTLESARPSHTSQYLCASSAHSEQFFGPGTRLTVL.

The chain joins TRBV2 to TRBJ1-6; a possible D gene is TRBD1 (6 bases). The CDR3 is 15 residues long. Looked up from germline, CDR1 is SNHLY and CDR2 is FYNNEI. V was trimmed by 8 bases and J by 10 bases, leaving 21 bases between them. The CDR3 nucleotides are TGTGCCAGCTACTCCGGGACATCTGCGCTGTCACCCCTCCACTTT. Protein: CASYSGTSALSPLHF.

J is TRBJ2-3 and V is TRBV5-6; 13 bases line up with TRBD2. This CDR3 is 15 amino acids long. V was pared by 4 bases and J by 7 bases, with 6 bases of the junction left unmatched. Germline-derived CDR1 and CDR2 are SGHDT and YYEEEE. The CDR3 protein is CASSRGLAGRHTQYF. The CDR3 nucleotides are TGTGCCAGCAGCAGGGGACTAGCGGGAAGACATACGCAGTATTTT.

The CDR3 reads CASSLQRTREKLFF. CDR3 DNA: TGTGCCAGCAGCTTACAACGGACACGTGAAAAACTGTTTTTT. The chain is built from TRBV11-2 and TRBJ1-4, with D possibly matching TRBD1 (5 bases). CDR1 is SGHAT and CDR2 is FQNNGV in the germline V gene. V was clipped by 2 bases and J by 7 bases, with 11 bases between them. The CDR3 spans 14 residues. The full variable domain, rest sourced from reference TRBV11-2 and TRBJ1-4, is EAGVAQSPRYKIIEKRQSVAFWCNPISGHATLYWYQQILGQGPKLLIQFQNNGVVDDSQLPKDRFSAERLKGVDSTLKIQPAKLEDSAVYLCASSLQRTREKLFFGSGTQLSVL.

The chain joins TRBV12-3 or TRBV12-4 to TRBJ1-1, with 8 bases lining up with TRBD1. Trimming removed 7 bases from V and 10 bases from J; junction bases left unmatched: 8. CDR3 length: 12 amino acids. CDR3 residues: CASTAVTGGAFF. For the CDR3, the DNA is TGTGCCAGCACCGCCGTAACAGGGGGAGCTTTCTTT.

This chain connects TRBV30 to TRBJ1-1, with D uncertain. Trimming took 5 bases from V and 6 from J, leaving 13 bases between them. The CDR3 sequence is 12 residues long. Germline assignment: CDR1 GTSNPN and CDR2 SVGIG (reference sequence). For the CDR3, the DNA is TGTGCCTGGGGACGAGGGTATTCTGAAGCTTTCTTT. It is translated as CAWGRGYSEAFF.

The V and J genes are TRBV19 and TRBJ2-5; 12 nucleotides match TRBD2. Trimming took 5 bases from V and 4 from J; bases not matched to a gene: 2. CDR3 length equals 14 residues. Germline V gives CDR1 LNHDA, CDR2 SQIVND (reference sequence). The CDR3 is CASSLGLAGETQYF. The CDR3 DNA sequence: TGTGCCAGTAGTCTGGGACTAGCGGGAGAGACCCAGTACTTC.